The clone carrying this T cell receptor beta chain was observed a handful of times. Its antigen remains unknown. This sample stems from a study of CD4+ T cells in melanoma. Using immunoSEQ multiplex PCR, the repertoire was profiled, and TCRdb retains in-frame clones only, with some absent. The table has about 10,000 clones, roughly 63% seen once. Study findings and constraints: In melanoma, neoantigen-specific CD4+ T cells reportedly differed in differentiation state. A reported correlation linked neoantigen-specific CD4+ T cells to CD8+, macrophage and B cell function.

V was clipped by 3 bases and J by 9 bases, with 9 bases between them. This CDR3 spans 13 amino acids. Germline CDR1 and CDR2: MNHEY and SMNVEV (reference sequence). The origin of this receptor is a human donor with melanoma. Sequences were obtained from cells from a culture (not recorded whether cultured in vitro). The chain uses TRBV27 and TRBJ1-6, with D possibly being TRBD1 (5 bases). CDR3 sequence (DNA): TGTGCCAGCAGTTTCAGGGAGGGTTCACCCCTCCACTTT. Residues: CASSFREGSPLHF.